Below, one T cell receptor (beta chain) is given with its context. Original methodology: Amplifying reference gene primers gave estimates of nucleated cell counts. Libraries were prepared by immunoSEQ multiplex PCR; TCRdb keeps only in-frame clonotypes and omits some of them. D and trimming were read from the DNA, whereas the V and J calls and clone size are those reported in that table. The sample carries about 70,000 clones, approximately 86% recorded once. The sample comes from a study of blood T cell repertoires in COVID-19. Study as a whole: The study drew acute and convalescent COVID-19 samples from the United States, Italy and Spain. The cDNA or gDNA used as material had been derived from T cells, B-cell-depleted T cells, or PBMCs.

The V gene lost 5 bases and the J gene lost 7 bases, with 14 bases spanning the gap. The V gene's germline CDR1 is MNHEY and CDR2 SVGAGI. CDR3 size: 14 residues. The clonotype originates from a human donor in a cohort sampled during active COVID-19. The J gene is TRBJ2-2, the V gene TRBV6-5, with a weak D call TRBD1 (7 bases). The sequenced material came from peripheral blood. The CDR3 sequence: CASSPHRGGGELFF. DNA for the CDR3: TGTGCCAGCAGTCCCCACAGGGGAGGCGGGGAGCTGTTTTTT.